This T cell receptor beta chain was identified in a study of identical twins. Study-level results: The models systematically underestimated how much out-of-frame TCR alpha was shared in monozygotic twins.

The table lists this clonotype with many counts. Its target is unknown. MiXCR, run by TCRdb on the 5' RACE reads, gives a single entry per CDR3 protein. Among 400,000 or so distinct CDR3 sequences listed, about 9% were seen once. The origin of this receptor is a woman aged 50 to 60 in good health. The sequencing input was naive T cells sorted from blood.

The CDR3 DNA reads as TGCAGCGTGTCCGGGACAGGGACCTACGAGCAGTACGTC. This codes for CSVSGTGTYEQYV. This rearrangement joins TRBV29-1 to TRBJ2-7; 9 nucleotides match TRBD1. Germline lookup yields CDR1 SQVTM and CDR2 ANQGSEA. Trimming took 6 bases from V and 2 from J; bases not matched to a gene: 5. The length of the CDR3 is 13 residues.